The 32 T cell receptor beta chains in this list originate from one sample, sequenced in a study of Graves' ophthalmopathy and Graves' hyperthyroidism. Amplification of TCR beta CDR3 regions used RNA transcripts. In the first round, RT-PCR was carried out with HTBI primers, and a multiplex PCR formed the second round. TCRdb re-called the multiplex PCR reads through MiXCR, storing one row per CDR3 protein. Of 300,000 to 400,000 distinct CDR3 sequences listed, about 18% were seen once; the top ten hold 2.4%. Specimen: peripheral blood. These receptors all stem from an adult woman with stable Graves' hyperthyroidism.

This clonotype appeared many times. The V gene is TRBV20-1, the J gene TRBJ1-5, with 8 bases fitting TRBD1. In germline, CDR1 is DFQATT, CDR2 SNEGSKA (reference sequence). The trim removed 4 bases at V and 4 bases at J, leaving 6 bases unmatched. This CDR3 comprises 14 residues. The CDR3 loop is CSATRTGINQPQHF. The CDR3 coding sequence is TGCAGTGCTACGAGGACAGGGATTAATCAGCCCCAGCATTTT.

This clonotype was recorded at least ten times. This chain links TRBV11-2 with TRBJ1-3; 7 nucleotides line up with TRBD1. V was pared by 0 bases and J by 3 bases, with 5 bases of the junction left unmatched. The germline V gene encodes CDR1 SGHAT and CDR2 FQNNGV. The CDR3 has 16 residues. CDR3 in amino acids: CASSLEGGGGGNTIYF. The CDR3 coding sequence is TGTGCCAGCAGCTTAGAAGGAGGGGGCGGTGGAAACACCATATATTTT.

The table lists this clonotype with many counts. The V call is TRBV7-2, the J call TRBJ1-5, with TRBD1 matching 8 bases. Germline V CDR1 and CDR2: SGHTA, FQGNSA. The CDR3 has 16 residues. Trimming at V came to 4 bases and at J to 3 bases, leaving 8 bases not matched to a gene. The CDR3: CASSSSAGGPNQPQHF. CDR3 bases: TGTGCCAGCAGCTCCTCGGCAGGGGGCCCCAATCAGCCCCAGCATTTT. The full variable domain, its missing parts supplied by reference TRBV7-2 and TRBJ1-5, is GAGVSQSPSNKVTEKGKDVELRCDPISGHTALYWYRQSLGQGLEFLIYFQGNSAPDKSGLPSDRFSAERTGGSVSTLTIQRTQQEDSAVYLCASSSSAGGPNQPQHFGDGTRLSIL.

This clonotype was detected ten times or more. The J gene is TRBJ2-2, the V gene TRBV5-1, with 12 nucleotides matching TRBD2. The CDR3 spans 18 residues. Germline V CDR1 and CDR2: SGHRS, YFSETQ. V lost 1 base to trimming and J lost 3 bases; unmatched junction nucleotides: 7. The CDR3 bases are TGCGCCAGCAGCTTGCTAGCGGGAGGGCCTGAGTACACCGGGGAGCTGTTTTTT. This encodes CASSLLAGGPEYTGELFF.

This clonotype was recorded many times. This chain uses TRBV30 with TRBJ2-2, with D possibly TRBD2 on 6 matching bases. Between the trimmed V and J ends, which lost 1 base and 2 bases, there was a span of 11 bases. Germline values: CDR1 GTSNPN, CDR2 SVGIG (reference sequence). This CDR3 is built from 15 residues. Here the CDR3 DNA reads TGTGCCTGGAGTGGCGGGACTCTTAACACCGGGGAGCTGTTTTTT. It codes for CAWSGGTLNTGELFF.

This chain links TRBV20-1 with TRBJ1-1, with unresolved D. V was pared by 5 bases and J by 10 bases, with 14 bases between. This CDR3 spans 11 amino acids. Germline CDR1 and CDR2: DFQATT and SNEGSKA (reference sequence). As DNA, the CDR3 is TGCAGTGCTCCTCGGAACCCTGGAGCTTTCTTT. Protein product: CSAPRNPGAFF.

Notes on this clonotype: Possible read error: a much larger clone is one base away. V and J are TRBV7-2 and TRBJ2-5, with 7 nucleotides matching TRBD2. Trimming removed 1 base from V and 5 bases from J; junction bases left unmatched: 10. This CDR3 comprises 16 residues. Germline V gene lookup returns CDR1 SGHTA and CDR2 FQGNSA. The CDR3 loop reads CASSLGEDGRSETQYF. The CDR3 nucleotides read TGTGCCAGCAGCTTAGGGGAGGACGGGAGGTCGGAGACCCAGTACTTC.

There are many counts of this clonotype. The rearrangement joins TRBV6-5 to TRBJ1-1; 9 bases align to TRBD1. The V segment lost 4 bases and the J segment 1 base; nucleotides outside the gene matches: 4. Germline CDR1 is MNHEY and CDR2 is SVGAGI. This CDR3 spans 15 amino acids. The CDR3 is CASSSQGQGNTEAFF. The CDR3 coding sequence is TGTGCCAGCAGTTCCCAGGGACAGGGGAACACTGAAGCTTTCTTT.

The sample holds many counts of this clonotype. The chain recombines TRBV27 with TRBJ2-2, with 11 bases fitting TRBD2. This CDR3 contains 16 residues. Germline assignment: CDR1 MNHEY and CDR2 SMNVEV (reference sequence). J lost 8 bases, V lost 4 bases, and 9 bases had no gene match. CDR3 nucleotide sequence: TGTGCCAGCAGTTCCCTTAGCGGGAGGGCCATGGGGGAGCTGTTTTTT. This translates into CASSSLSGRAMGELFF.

This clonotype was seen many times. J is TRBJ2-7 and V is TRBV6-2 or TRBV6-3; D is unclear. V gave up 6 bases and J gave up 5 bases, with 17 bases separating them. The CDR3 is made up of 14 amino acids. Germline CDR1 is MNHEY and CDR2 is SVGEGT. The CDR3 bases are TGTGCCAGCAGCCCGGATGTGAGGTTGAACGAGCAGTACTTC. Residues: CASSPDVRLNEQYF.

This clonotype was recorded many times. The rearrangement uses TRBV2 and TRBJ2-2; D gene ambiguous. Trimming left V 7 bases short and J 6 bases short, with 12 bases between. This CDR3 region has 13 residues. The V gene's germline CDR1 is SNHLY and CDR2 FYNNEI. This chain's CDR3 is CASKALGAGELFF. The CDR3 DNA reads as TGTGCCAGCAAGGCCCTTGGGGCCGGGGAGCTGTTTTTT.

Many counts were recorded for this clonotype. The genes are TRBV20-1 and TRBJ2-7; 10 bases align to TRBD2. This CDR3 comprises 15 residues. Losses at the gene ends were 0 bases for V and 7 bases for J; bases not matched to a gene: 9. CDR1 is DFQATT and CDR2 is SNEGSKA in the germline V gene (reference sequence). CDR3 amino acids: CSAREASGRGIEQYF. CDR3 nucleotides: TGCAGTGCTAGAGAGGCTAGCGGGAGAGGTATAGAGCAGTACTTC.

This clonotype was seen ten or more times. The CDR3 spells CASSLNSEAFF. The DNA for the CDR3 is TGTGCCAGCAGCCTAAACTCTGAAGCTTTCTTT. V gene TRBV12-3 or TRBV12-4 combines with J gene TRBJ1-1; no reliable D call. This CDR3 spans 11 amino acids. V lost 6 bases and J 6 bases, leaving 8 bases between the germline ends.

This clonotype was counted at least ten times. V gene TRBV19 combines with J gene TRBJ2-5, with TRBD1 as a possible D gene (6 bases). The CDR3 has 14 amino acids. Germline-derived CDR1 and CDR2 are LNHDA and SQIVND (reference sequence). V shed 5 bases and J shed 0 bases, with 10 bases lying between them. The DNA of the CDR3 is TGTGCCAGTAGTTACAGGGTTGACCAAGAGACCCAGTACTTC. This gives the protein CASSYRVDQETQYF.

This clonotype was picked up a small number of times. The V call is TRBV7-2, the J call TRBJ2-7; D call uncertain. The length of the CDR3 is 12 residues. Germline V lookup: CDR1 SGHTA, CDR2 FQGNSA. V gave up 8 bases and J gave up 0 bases, with 8 bases separating them. The CDR3 DNA reads as TGTGCCAGCGGTAGGAACTCCTACGAGCAGTACTTC. Its protein is CASGRNSYEQYF.

This clonotype was recorded many times. This chain joins TRBV6-5 and TRBJ2-7, with D unclear. CDR3 length equals 13 residues. The germline V gene has CDR1 MNHEY and CDR2 SVGAGI. V was trimmed by 2 bases and J by 6 bases, leaving 11 bases between them. CDR3 nucleotide sequence: TGTGCCAGCAGTTACAGGCCCGTGGGCGAGCAGTACTTC. Its translation is CASSYRPVGEQYF.

This clonotype came up a few times. A read error may produce the germline difference seen at one junction end. The J gene is TRBJ2-5, the V gene TRBV12-5; a possible D gene is TRBD1 (5 bases). The CDR3 spans 13 residues. Looked up from germline, CDR1 is LGHNT and CDR2 is FRNRAP. CDR3 residues: CSSCLDTQETQYF. Written as DNA, the CDR3 is TGTTCTAGTTGTTTGGACACCCAAGAGACCCAGTACTTC.

This clonotype was seen repeatedly, ten times or more. The chain links TRBV28 to TRBJ2-7; D call uncertain. The CDR3 has 12 residues. Germline CDR1 reads MDHEN; CDR2 reads SYDVKM. V lost 4 bases, J lost 4 bases, and 8 bases lay in between. CDR3 nucleotides: TGTGCCAGCAGTTCCGATATGTACGAGCAGTACTTC. Translation gives CASSSDMYEQYF.

The table lists this clonotype with many counts. The rearrangement links TRBV6-5 to TRBJ2-5; 8 nucleotides align to TRBD2. Germline lookup yields CDR1 MNHEY and CDR2 SVGAGI. Trimming cost V 2 bases and J 1 base; bases outside gene matches: 6. The length of the CDR3 is 16 residues. The DNA of the CDR3 is TGTGCCAGCAGTTACGGGCGGGAGGTGACCCAAGAGACCCAGTACTTC. Translated, it gives CASSYGREVTQETQYF.

There are many counts of this clonotype. The chain couples TRBV11-2 to TRBJ1-1, with no clear D. The CDR3 sequence is 12 residues long. Germline V CDR1 and CDR2: SGHAT, FQNNGV. V lost 4 bases and J 6 bases, leaving 9 bases between the germline ends. The CDR3: CASSSAGSEAFF. The CDR3 nucleotides are TGTGCCAGCAGCTCCGCAGGATCTGAAGCTTTCTTT.

The chain links TRBV5-1 to TRBJ1-1; D is ambiguous. V was cut by 1 base and J by 1 base, with 8 bases left in between. This CDR3 contains 14 residues. Germline lookup yields CDR1 SGHRS and CDR2 YFSETQ. This chain's CDR3 is CASSLRQRNTEAFF. Here the CDR3 DNA reads TGCGCCAGCAGCTTGAGGCAGAGGAACACTGAAGCTTTCTTT.

This clonotype has a count of ten or more. V and J are TRBV7-6 and TRBJ2-7; D not certain. The CDR3 covers 14 residues. Per germline, CDR1 SGHVS and CDR2 FNYEAQ. Trimming shortened V by 5 bases and J by 2 bases, and 13 bases separated the two germline ends. CDR3 coding DNA: TGTGCCAGCAGCCCCAACGACGGAACCTACGAGCAGTACTTC. Translating it yields CASSPNDGTYEQYF. Variable domain in full (rest from reference TRBV7-6 and TRBJ2-7): GAGVSQSPRYKVTKRGQDVALRCDPISGHVSLYWYRQALGQGPEFLTYFNYEAQQDKSGLPNDRFSAERPEGSISTLTIQRTEQRDSAMYRCASSPNDGTYEQYFGPGTRLTVT.

This clonotype was seen a handful of times. This chain links TRBV10-2 with TRBJ1-1; D is unresolved. V gave up 3 bases and J gave up 1 base, with 12 bases separating them. Germline-derived CDR1 and CDR2 are WSHSY and SAAADI. The CDR3 runs to 15 residues. DNA of the CDR3: TGCGCCAGCAGTGAAGCGGGCAGACCGAACACTGAAGCTTTCTTT. It encodes CASSEAGRPNTEAFF.

There are many counts of this clonotype. The chain employs TRBV3-1 and TRBJ2-5; 11 positions match TRBD2. Trimming at V came to 4 bases and at J to 8 bases, leaving 33 bases not matched to a gene. The germline V gene has CDR1 LGHDT and CDR2 YNNKEL (reference sequence). The CDR3 length is 23 residues. The CDR3 DNA follows: TGTGCCAGCAGCCCCTCCGGTATGGAGGGACAGACGGGACTAGCGGTGTGGACTTTAACCCAGTACTTC. Translating it yields CASSPSGMEGQTGLAVWTLTQYF.

This clonotype appeared many times. The genes are TRBV19 and TRBJ1-5; weak D call: TRBD1 (5 bases). The V end was cut by 7 bases, the J end by 0 bases, with 10 bases between. The CDR3 totals 14 residues. Per the germline V gene, CDR1 is LNHDA and CDR2 is SQIVND (reference sequence). The CDR3 reads CASMGGYSNQPQHF. The CDR3 DNA follows: TGTGCCAGTATGGGGGGTTATAGCAATCAGCCCCAGCATTTT.

This clonotype has a count of ten or more. J is TRBJ2-2 and V is TRBV29-1; 15 positions match TRBD2. V shed 7 bases, J shed 6 bases, and the junction held 3 bases outside the gene matches. Germline V gene sequence: CDR1 SQVTM, CDR2 ANQGSEA. CDR3 length: 14 residues. The DNA of the CDR3 is TGCAGCGGCGGACTAGCGGGAGGGGCCGGGGAGCTGTTTTTT. Translated: CSGGLAGGAGELFF.

The chain couples TRBV4-1 to TRBJ2-7; a possible D gene is TRBD2 (6 bases). CDR3 length equals 17 residues. Per germline, CDR1 MGHRA and CDR2 YSYEKL. V was cut by 0 bases and J by 0 bases, with 15 bases left in between. CDR3 nucleotide sequence: TGCGCCAGCAGCCAAGAATATCAAGGGACTGGCTCCTACGAGCAGTACTTC. The encoded protein is CASSQEYQGTGSYEQYF.

This clonotype was observed many times. The rearrangement uses TRBV29-1 and TRBJ1-2; no clear D. The V gene lost 2 bases and the J gene lost 6 bases, with 10 bases spanning the gap. Germline V gene sequence: CDR1 SQVTM, CDR2 ANQGSEA. The CDR3 totals 12 residues. The CDR3 region has the DNA TGCAGCGTTGAACGCTCTTCCCATGGCTACACCTTC. Translation gives CSVERSSHGYTF.

At least ten counts were recorded for this clonotype. For the CDR3, the DNA is TGTGCCAGCAGTGAAGTCGGACAGGGATATGGCTACACCTTC. It is translated as CASSEVGQGYGYTF. This rearrangement joins TRBV6-1 to TRBJ1-2; 8 nucleotides align to TRBD1. V lost 1 base, J lost 5 bases, and 3 bases stayed unmatched. The CDR3 contains 14 residues. The V gene's germline CDR1 is MNHNS and CDR2 SASEGT.

In this sample, this clonotype turned up many times. The V call is TRBV20-1, the J call TRBJ2-7; 9 nucleotides agree with TRBD2. The germline CDR1 and CDR2 sequences are DFQATT and SNEGSKA (reference sequence). CDR3 length: 15 amino acids. The V and J ends lost 6 bases and 7 bases, in that order; junction bases with no gene match: 16. The CDR3 DNA reads TGCAGTGCGTTAGCGGGAGCGGGACCCTTACGGGAGCAGTACTTC. Amino acid sequence: CSALAGAGPLREQYF.

This clonotype came up a few times. The junction and the germline gene differ at one end; a read error may be behind it. The chain recombines TRBV5-1 with TRBJ1-2; 7 bases match TRBD1. The CDR3 runs 15 residues. Germline V CDR1 and CDR2: SGHRS, YFSETQ. This CDR3 reads CASSRSTGPPYGHTF. CDR3 coding DNA: TGCGCCAGCAGCAGATCGACAGGGCCCCCATATGGCCACACCTTC.

This clonotype was detected ten times or more. The chain is built from TRBV12-3 or TRBV12-4 and TRBJ1-1; D remains ambiguous. The ends were cut back, 2 bases at V and 4 bases at J, with 8 bases in the middle. The CDR3 covers 13 residues. This chain's CDR3 is CASSLLEGTEAFF. The CDR3 DNA reads TGTGCCAGCAGTTTATTAGAGGGCACTGAAGCTTTCTTT.